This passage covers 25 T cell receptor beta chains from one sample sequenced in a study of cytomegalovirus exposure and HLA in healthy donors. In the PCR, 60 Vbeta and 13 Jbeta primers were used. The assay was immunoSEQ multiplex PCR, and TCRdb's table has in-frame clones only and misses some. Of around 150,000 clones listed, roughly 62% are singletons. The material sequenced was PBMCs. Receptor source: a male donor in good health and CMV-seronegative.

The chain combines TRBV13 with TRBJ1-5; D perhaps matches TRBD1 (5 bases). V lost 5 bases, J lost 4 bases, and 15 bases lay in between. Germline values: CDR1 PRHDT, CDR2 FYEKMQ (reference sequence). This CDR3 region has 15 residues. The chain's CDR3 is CASSAGPGGNQPQHF. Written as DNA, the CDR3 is TGTGCCAGCAGCGCGGGACCCGGGGGAAATCAGCCCCAGCATTTT.

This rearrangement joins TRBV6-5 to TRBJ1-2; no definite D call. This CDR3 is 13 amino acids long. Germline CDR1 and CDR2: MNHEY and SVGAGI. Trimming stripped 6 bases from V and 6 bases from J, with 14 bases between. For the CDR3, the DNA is TGTGCCAGCAGCTCAAGGAGGGTTAATGGCTACACCTTC. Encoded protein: CASSSRRVNGYTF.

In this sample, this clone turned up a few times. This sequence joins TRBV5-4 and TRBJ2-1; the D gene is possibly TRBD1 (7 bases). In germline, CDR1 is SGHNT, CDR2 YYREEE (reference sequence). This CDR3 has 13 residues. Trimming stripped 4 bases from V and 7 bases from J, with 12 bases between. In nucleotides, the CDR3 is TGTGCCAGCAGCCAGGGGGGTTCAAATGAGCAGTTCTTC. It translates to CASSQGGSNEQFF.

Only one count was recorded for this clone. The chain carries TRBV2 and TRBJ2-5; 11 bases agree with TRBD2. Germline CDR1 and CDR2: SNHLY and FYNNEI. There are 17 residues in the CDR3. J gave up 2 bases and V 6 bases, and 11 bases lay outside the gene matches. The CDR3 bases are TGTGCCAGCAGAATCGGGACTAGCGGCCTATTACAAGAGACCCAGTACTTC. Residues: CASRIGTSGLLQETQYF.

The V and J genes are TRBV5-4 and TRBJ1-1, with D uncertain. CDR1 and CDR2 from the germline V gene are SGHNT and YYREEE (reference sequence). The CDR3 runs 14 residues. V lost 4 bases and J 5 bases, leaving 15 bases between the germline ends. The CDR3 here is CASSAQTGVTEAFF. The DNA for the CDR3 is TGTGCCAGCAGCGCACAGACGGGAGTGACTGAAGCTTTCTTT.

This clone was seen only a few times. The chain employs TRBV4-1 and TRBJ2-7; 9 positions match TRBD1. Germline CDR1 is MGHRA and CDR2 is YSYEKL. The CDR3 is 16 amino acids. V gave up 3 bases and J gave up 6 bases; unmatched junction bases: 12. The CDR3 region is CASSHSGWGQGGEQYF. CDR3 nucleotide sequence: TGCGCCAGCAGCCATTCTGGATGGGGACAGGGAGGCGAGCAGTACTTC.

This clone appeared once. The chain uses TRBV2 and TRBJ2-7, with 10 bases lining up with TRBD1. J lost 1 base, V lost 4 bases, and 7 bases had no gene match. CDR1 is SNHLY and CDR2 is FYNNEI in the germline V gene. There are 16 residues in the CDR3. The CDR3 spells CASSGGQGSMSYEQYF. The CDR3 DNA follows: TGTGCCAGCAGTGGGGGACAGGGGAGTATGTCCTACGAGCAGTACTTC.

The CDR3 region is CASSEDRGFRTEAFF. The CDR3 DNA follows: TGTGCCAGCAGCGAGGACAGGGGGTTTAGGACTGAAGCTTTCTTT. The genes are TRBV7-8 and TRBJ1-1, with 10 bases fitting TRBD1. The CDR3 length is 15 residues. J was trimmed by 5 bases and V by 5 bases; bases with no gene match: 8. Germline-derived CDR1 and CDR2 are SGHVS and FQNEAQ.

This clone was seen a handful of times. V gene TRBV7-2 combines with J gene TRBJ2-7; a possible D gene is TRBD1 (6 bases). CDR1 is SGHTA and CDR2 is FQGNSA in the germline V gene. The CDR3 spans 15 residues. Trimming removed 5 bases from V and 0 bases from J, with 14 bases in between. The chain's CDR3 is CASSPQRGSSYEQYF. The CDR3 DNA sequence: TGTGCCAGCAGCCCCCAAAGGGGGAGCTCCTACGAGCAGTACTTC.

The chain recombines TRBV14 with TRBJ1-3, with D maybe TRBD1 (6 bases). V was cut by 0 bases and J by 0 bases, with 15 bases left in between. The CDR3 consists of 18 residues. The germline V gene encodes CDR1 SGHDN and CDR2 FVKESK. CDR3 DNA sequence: TGTGCCAGCAGCCAAGATTTAGGCCGGGGGGCCTCTGGAAACACCATATATTTT. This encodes CASSQDLGRGASGNTIYF.

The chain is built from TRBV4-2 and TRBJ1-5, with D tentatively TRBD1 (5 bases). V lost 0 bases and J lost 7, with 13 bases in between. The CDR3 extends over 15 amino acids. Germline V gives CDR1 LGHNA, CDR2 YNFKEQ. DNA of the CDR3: TGTGCCAGCAGCCAAGATAAAGGGACTGGGCAGCCCCAGCATTTT. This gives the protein CASSQDKGTGQPQHF.

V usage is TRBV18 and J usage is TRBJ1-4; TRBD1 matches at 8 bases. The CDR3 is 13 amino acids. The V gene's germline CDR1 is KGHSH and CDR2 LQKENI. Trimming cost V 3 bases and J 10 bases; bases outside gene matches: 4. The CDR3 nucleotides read TGTGCCAGCTCACCGGTGGGGACAGGAAAACTGTTTTTT. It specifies CASSPVGTGKLFF.

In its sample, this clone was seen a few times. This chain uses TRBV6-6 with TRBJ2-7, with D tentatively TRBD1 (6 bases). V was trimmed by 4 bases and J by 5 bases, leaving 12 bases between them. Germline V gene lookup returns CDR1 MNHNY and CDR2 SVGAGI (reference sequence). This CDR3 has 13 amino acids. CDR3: CASSWIRGDEQYF. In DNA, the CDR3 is TGTGCCAGCAGTTGGATCAGGGGCGACGAGCAGTACTTC.

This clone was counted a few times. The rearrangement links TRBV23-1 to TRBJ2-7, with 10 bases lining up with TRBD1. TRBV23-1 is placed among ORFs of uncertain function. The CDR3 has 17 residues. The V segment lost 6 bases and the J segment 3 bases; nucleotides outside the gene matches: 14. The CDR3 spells CASSRRGRQGAFYEQYF. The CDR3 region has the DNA TGCGCCAGCAGCCGAAGAGGACGACAGGGGGCCTTCTACGAGCAGTACTTC.

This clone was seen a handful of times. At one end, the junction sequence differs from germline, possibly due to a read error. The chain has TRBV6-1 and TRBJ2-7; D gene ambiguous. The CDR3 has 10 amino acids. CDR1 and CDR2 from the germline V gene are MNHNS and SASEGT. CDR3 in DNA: TGTGCCAGCAGTGAAGAACAGCAAAGCTTC. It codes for CASSEEQQSF.

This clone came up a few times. Here the CDR3 DNA reads TGTGCCAGCAGCAAAAACAGGGGGCGAAGCCTGGTTACGTCGGAGGGCTACACCTTC. It codes for CASSKNRGRSLVTSEGYTF. This chain joins TRBV5-4 and TRBJ1-2; 9 bases fit TRBD1. This CDR3 has 19 residues. Looked up from germline, CDR1 is SGHNT and CDR2 is YYREEE (reference sequence). Trimming at V came to 4 bases and at J to 8 bases, leaving 24 bases not matched to a gene.

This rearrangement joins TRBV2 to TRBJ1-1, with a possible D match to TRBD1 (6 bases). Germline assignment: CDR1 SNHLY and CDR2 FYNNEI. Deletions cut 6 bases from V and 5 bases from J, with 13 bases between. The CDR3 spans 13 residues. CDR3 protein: CASSAQGNTEAFF. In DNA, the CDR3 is TGTGCCAGCAGCGCACAGGGAAATACTGAAGCTTTCTTT.

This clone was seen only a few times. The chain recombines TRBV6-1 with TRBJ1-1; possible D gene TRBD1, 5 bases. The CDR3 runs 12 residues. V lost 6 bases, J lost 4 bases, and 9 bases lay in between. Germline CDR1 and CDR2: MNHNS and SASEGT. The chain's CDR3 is CASRTVATEAFF. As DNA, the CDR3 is TGTGCCAGCAGGACAGTAGCCACTGAAGCTTTCTTT.

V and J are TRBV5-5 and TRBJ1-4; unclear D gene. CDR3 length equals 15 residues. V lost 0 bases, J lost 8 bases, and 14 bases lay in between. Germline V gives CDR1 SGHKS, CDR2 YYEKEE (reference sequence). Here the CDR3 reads CASSLVVQSREKLFF. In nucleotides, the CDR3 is TGTGCCAGCAGCTTGGTTGTGCAGAGCAGGGAAAAACTGTTTTTT.

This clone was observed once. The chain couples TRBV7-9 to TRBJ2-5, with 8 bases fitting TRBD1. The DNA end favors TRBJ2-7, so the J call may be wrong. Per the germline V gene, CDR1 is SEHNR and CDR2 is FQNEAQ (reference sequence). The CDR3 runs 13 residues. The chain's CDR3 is CATEDRETYEQYF. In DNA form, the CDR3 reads TGTGCCACCGAGGACAGGGAAACCTACGAGCAGTACTTC.

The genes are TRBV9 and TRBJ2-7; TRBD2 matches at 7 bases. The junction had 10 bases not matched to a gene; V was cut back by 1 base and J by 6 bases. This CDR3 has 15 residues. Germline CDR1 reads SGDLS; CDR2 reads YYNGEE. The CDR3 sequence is CASSVQGEGRGEQYF. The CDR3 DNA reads TGTGCCAGCAGCGTACAAGGGGAGGGAAGGGGCGAGCAGTACTTC.

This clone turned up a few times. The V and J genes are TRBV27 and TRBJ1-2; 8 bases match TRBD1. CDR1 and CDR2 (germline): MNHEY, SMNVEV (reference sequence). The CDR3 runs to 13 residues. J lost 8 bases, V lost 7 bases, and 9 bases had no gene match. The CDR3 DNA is TGTGCCAGCACCCCAGGACAGGGCTGGGGCTACACCTTC. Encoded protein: CASTPGQGWGYTF.

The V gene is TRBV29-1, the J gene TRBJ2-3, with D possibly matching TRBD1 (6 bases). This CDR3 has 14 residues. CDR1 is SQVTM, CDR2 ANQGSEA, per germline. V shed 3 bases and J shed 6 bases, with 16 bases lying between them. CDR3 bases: TGCAGCGTTGAGCGCAGGGGCAACGTGGATACGCAGTATTTT. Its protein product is CSVERRGNVDTQYF.

CDR3 DNA: TGTGCCAGCAGCTTGGGGGCCCAAGAGACCCAGTACTTC. Protein product: CASSLGAQETQYF. The chain is built from TRBV5-4 and TRBJ2-5; D remains unclear. Germline CDR1 is SGHNT and CDR2 is YYREEE (reference sequence). V lost 0 bases and J lost 1, with 4 bases in between. The CDR3 contains 13 residues.

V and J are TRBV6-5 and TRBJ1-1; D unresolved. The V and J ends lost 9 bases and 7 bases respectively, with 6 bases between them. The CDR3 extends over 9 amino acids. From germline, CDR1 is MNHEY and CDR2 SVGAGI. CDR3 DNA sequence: TGTGCCAGGCCAGATGAAGCTTTCTTT. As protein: CARPDEAFF.